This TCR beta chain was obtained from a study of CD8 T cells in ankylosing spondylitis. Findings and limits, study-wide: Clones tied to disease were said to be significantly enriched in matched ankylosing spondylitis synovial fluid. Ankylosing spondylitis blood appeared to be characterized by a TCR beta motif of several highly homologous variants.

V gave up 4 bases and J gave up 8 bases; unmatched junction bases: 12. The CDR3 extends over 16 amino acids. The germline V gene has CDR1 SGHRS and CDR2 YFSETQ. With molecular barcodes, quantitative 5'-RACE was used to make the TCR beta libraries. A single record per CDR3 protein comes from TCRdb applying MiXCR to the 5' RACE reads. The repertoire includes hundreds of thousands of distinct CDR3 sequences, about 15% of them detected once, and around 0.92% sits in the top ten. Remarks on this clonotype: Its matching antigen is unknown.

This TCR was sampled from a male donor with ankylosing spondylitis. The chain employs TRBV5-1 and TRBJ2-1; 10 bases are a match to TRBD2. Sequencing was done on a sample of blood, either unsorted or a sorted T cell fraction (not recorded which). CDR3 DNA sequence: TGCGCCAGCAGCCCTGATGCGGGACTAGCGAGGCATGAGCAGTTCTTC. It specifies CASSPDAGLARHEQFF.